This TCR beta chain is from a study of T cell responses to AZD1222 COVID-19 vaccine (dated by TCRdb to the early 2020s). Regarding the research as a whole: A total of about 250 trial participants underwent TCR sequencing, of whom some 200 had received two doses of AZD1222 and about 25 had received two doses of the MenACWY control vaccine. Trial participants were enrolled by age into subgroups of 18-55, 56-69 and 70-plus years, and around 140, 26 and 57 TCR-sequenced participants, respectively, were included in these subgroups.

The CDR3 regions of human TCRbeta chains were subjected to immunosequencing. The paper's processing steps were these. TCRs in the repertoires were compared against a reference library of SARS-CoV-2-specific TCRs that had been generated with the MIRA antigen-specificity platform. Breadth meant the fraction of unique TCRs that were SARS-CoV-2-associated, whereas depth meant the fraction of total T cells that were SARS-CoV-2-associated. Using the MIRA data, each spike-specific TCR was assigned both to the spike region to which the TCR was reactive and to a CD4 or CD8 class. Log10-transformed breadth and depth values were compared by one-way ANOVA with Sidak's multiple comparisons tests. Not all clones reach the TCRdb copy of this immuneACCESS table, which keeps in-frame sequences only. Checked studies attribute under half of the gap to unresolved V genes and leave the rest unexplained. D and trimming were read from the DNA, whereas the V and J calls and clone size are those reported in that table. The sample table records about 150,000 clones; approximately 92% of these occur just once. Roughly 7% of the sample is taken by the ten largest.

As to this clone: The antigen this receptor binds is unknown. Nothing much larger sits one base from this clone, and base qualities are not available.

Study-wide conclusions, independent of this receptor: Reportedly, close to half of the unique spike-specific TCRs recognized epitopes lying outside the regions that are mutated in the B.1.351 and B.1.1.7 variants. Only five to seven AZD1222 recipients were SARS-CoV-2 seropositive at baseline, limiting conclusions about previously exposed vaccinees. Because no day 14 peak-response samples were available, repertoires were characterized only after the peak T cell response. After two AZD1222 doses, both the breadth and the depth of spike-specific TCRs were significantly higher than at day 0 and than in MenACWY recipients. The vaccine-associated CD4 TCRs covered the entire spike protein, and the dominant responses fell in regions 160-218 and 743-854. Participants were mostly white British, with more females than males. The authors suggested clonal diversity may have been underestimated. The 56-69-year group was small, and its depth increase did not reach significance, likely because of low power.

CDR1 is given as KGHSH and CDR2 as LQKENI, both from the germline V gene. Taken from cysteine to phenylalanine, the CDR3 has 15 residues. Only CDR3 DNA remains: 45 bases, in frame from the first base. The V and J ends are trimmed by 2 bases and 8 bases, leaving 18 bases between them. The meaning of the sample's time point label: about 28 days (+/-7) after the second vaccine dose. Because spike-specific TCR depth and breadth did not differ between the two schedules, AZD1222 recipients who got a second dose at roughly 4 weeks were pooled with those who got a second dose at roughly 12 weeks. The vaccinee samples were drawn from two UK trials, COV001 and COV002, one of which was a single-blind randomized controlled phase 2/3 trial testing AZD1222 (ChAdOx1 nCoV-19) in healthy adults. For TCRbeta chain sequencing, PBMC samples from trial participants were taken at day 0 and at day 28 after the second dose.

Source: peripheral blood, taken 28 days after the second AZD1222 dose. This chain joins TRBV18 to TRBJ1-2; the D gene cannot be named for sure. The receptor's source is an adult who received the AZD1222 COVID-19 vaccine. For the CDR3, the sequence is CASSPGFNGVVGYTF. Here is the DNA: TGTGCCAGCTCACCAGGTTTTAACGGGGTAGTCGGCTACACCTTC.